The sample holds a few counts of the clone carrying this TCR beta chain. Antigen specificity is unknown. The sample belongs to a study of beta chain features in type 1 diabetes. Study-wide points: In every one of the four CD4+ subsets, TCRB CDR3s were moderately but significantly shorter in Type 1 diabetes patients.

CDR3 length: 15 amino acids. With V trimmed by 4 bases and J by 8 bases, 5 bases remained unmatched. Germline V gene sequence: CDR1 MDHEN, CDR2 SYDVKM. Based on CD45RO/CCR7/CD25/CD127/CD95/CD27, CD4+ regulatory, stem cell-like memory, naive and central memory cells were sorted. Expressed TCRB transcripts were sequenced because the entire RNA isolate underwent reverse transcription. This table comes from immunoSEQ multiplex PCR, and its TCRdb copy is limited to in-frame clones, with some not included. This sample carries over 150,000 clones, 10% of them seen once, and the ten largest clones take more than 0.4%.

The source material was central memory CD4+ T cells from blood. The receptor was isolated from a man aged 25 to 40 with type 1 diabetes. This chain uses TRBV28 with TRBJ2-6; 10 bases fit TRBD1. Here the CDR3 reads CASSSPGQGPNVLTF. Here the CDR3 DNA reads TGTGCCAGCAGTTCGCCGGGACAGGGGCCCAACGTCCTGACTTTC.